This section outlines one T cell receptor beta chain sequence together with its context. As handled by the study authors: Amplified reference gene primers provided the basis for estimating nucleated cell counts. Sequencing was performed with immunoSEQ multiplex PCR; in TCRdb, only in-frame clones are kept and a portion is missing. V and J calls and clone size are those listed in that table; D and trimming were worked out from the DNA. The data contain around 100,000 clones, 85% of them seen just once; the ten biggest clones take up around 3.5%. This record belongs to a study of blood T cell repertoires in COVID-19. Across the study: Researchers got acute and convalescent COVID-19 samples from the United States, Italy and Spain. Nucleic acid was either cDNA or gDNA, and it came from T cells, B-cell-depleted T cells, or PBMCs.

CDR3 length equals 14 residues. Trimming shortened V by 2 bases and J by 7 bases, and 15 bases separated the two germline ends. Germline V lookup: CDR1 MNHNS, CDR2 SASEGT. The sample taken for sequencing was peripheral blood. The sequence was obtained from a man between 35 and 55 years old with acute or convalescent COVID-19. The chain combines TRBV6-1 with TRBJ2-7; weak D call: TRBD1 (6 bases). The CDR3: CASSESVRGAEQYF. CDR3 nucleotide sequence: TGTGCCAGCAGTGAAAGCGTCAGGGGCGCGGAGCAGTACTTC.